Below are 16 T cell receptor beta chains sequenced from a single sample in a study of graft-versus-host responses after intestinal transplantation. Using immunoSEQ multiplex PCR, the repertoire was profiled, and TCRdb retains in-frame clones only, with some absent. The table records 35,000 to 45,000 clones, roughly nine tenths of them present only once. Here the sequenced sample was PBMCs, taken 267 days after transplant. The origin of the receptors is a human patient who received an intestinal transplant, so some T cells may come from the graft donor.

This clone was recorded a few times. The chain recombines TRBV5-1 with TRBJ2-7, with 8 bases matching TRBD1. The CDR3 is 14 amino acids. Trimming removed 4 bases from V and 7 bases from J; junction bases left unmatched: 10. The germline CDR1 and CDR2 sequences are SGHRS and YFSETQ. The chain's CDR3 is CASSGGQGGGEQYF. For the CDR3, the DNA is TGCGCCAGCAGCGGAGGACAGGGAGGCGGGGAGCAGTACTTC.

This chain uses TRBV9 with TRBJ2-5, with 10 nucleotides matching TRBD1. Trimming at V came to 0 bases and at J to 11 bases, leaving 10 bases not matched to a gene. This CDR3 spans 15 amino acids. Germline V gene sequence: CDR1 SGDLS, CDR2 YYNGEE. This CDR3 reads CASSVAEPGQGIQYF. The CDR3 nucleotides read TGTGCCAGCAGCGTAGCCGAACCGGGACAGGGGATACAGTACTTC. Full variable domain (outside the CDR3, taken from reference TRBV9 and TRBJ2-5): DSGVTQTPKHLITATGQRVTLRCSPRSGDLSVYWYQQSLDQGLQFLIQYYNGEERAKGNILERFSAQQFPDLHSELNLSSLELGDSALYFCASSVAEPGQGIQYFGPGTRLLVL.

V usage is TRBV15 and J usage is TRBJ2-1, with a possible D match to TRBD2 (6 bases). The CDR3 covers 14 residues. Trimming left V 8 bases short and J 5 bases short, with 16 bases between. Looked up from germline, CDR1 is LNHNV and CDR2 is YYDKDF (reference sequence). CDR3 bases: TGTGCCACCGCCCCCGGGACTGGAGACAATGAGCAGTTCTTC. This gives the protein CATAPGTGDNEQFF. The whole variable domain, filled in from reference TRBV15 and TRBJ2-1, reads DAMVIQNPRYQVTQFGKPVTLSCSQTLNHNVMYWYQQKSSQAPKLLFHYYDKDFNNEADTPDNFQSRRPNTSFCFLDIRSPGLGDTAMYLCATAPGTGDNEQFFGPGTRLTVL.

This clone showed up just once. The J gene is TRBJ2-1, the V gene TRBV7-3, with D possibly matching TRBD2 (5 bases). The germline V and J ends were trimmed by 5 bases and 10 bases, with 15 bases remaining between them. Germline V CDR1 and CDR2: SGHTA, FQGTGA. The CDR3 contains 13 residues. The CDR3 bases are TGTGCCAGCAGCCCAGATAGCGAGGGCGAGCAGTTCTTC. Translating gives CASSPDSEGEQFF.

The table lists this clone with a few counts. The rearrangement joins TRBV6-4 to TRBJ2-6, with TRBD2 as a possible D gene (6 bases). The V gene's germline CDR1 is MRHNA and CDR2 SNTAGT. This CDR3 contains 15 residues. V lost 3 bases to trimming and J lost 1 base, with 7 bases between them. This CDR3 reads CASSERGSGANVLTF. In DNA form, the CDR3 reads TGTGCCAGCAGTGAACGGGGGTCTGGGGCCAACGTCCTGACTTTC.

This sequence joins TRBV30 and TRBJ2-7; D may correspond to TRBD1 or TRBD2 (5 bases each). The CDR3 is 15 residues long. Trimming took off 2 bases at V and 3 bases at J, with 17 bases between the two ends. Germline V gene sequence: CDR1 GTSNPN, CDR2 SVGIG (reference sequence). The CDR3 sequence is CAWSTGTQSFYEQYF. The CDR3 DNA reads as TGTGCCTGGAGTACCGGGACCCAGTCGTTCTACGAGCAGTACTTC.

The rearrangement uses TRBV14 and TRBJ1-2, with D unresolved. The CDR3 has 13 amino acids. V was shortened by 4 bases and J by 8 bases, with 14 bases between the two germline ends. Per germline, CDR1 SGHDN and CDR2 FVKESK. CDR3 nucleotide sequence: TGTGCCAGCAGCCCCTACTTAGGCGGCGGCTACACCTTC. Amino acids: CASSPYLGGGYTF.

J is TRBJ2-5 and V is TRBV6-6; TRBD1 might be the D (5 bases). From germline, CDR1 is MNHNY and CDR2 SVGAGI (reference sequence). V shed 0 bases and J shed 1 base, with 9 bases lying between them. This CDR3 comprises 15 residues. The CDR3 DNA is TGTGCCAGCAGTTACTCTCGTACAGGCCAAGAGACCCAGTACTTC. This gives the protein CASSYSRTGQETQYF.

This chain connects TRBV5-4 to TRBJ1-2; maybe TRBD1 (6 bases). This CDR3 comprises 15 residues. Germline lookup yields CDR1 SGHNT and CDR2 YYREEE (reference sequence). V was trimmed by 4 bases and J by 5 bases, leaving 18 bases between them. This CDR3 is CASSKEAGELYGYTF. CDR3 DNA: TGTGCCAGCAGCAAGGAGGCAGGGGAGTTGTATGGCTACACCTTC.

The chain recombines TRBV6-1 with TRBJ2-7; 9 bases match TRBD1. This CDR3 comprises 15 residues. The germline CDR1 and CDR2 sequences are MNHNS and SASEGT. J was trimmed by 3 bases and V by 2 bases; bases with no gene match: 5. CDR3 bases: TGTGCCAGCAGTGAAAGCGGGACAGGGCTCTACGAGCAGTACTTC. Its translation: CASSESGTGLYEQYF.

The chain recombines TRBV4-1 with TRBJ1-2; 7 bases map to TRBD1. Looked up from germline, CDR1 is MGHRA and CDR2 is YSYEKL. This CDR3 spans 15 amino acids. The junction had 4 bases not matched to a gene; V was cut back by 0 bases and J by 3 bases. Written as DNA, the CDR3 is TGCGCCAGCAGCCAAGAACTGGGACAGTACTATGGCTACACCTTC. Translation: CASSQELGQYYGYTF.

The rearrangement links TRBV5-4 to TRBJ1-1; 7 positions match TRBD1. Germline loops: CDR1 SGHNT, CDR2 YYREEE (reference sequence). The CDR3 consists of 16 residues. V was clipped by 2 bases and J by 4 bases; unmatched bases: 11. The CDR3 sequence: CASSLKSTGVSTEAFF. As DNA, the CDR3 is TGTGCCAGCAGCTTAAAGTCCACAGGGGTTAGCACTGAAGCTTTCTTT.

This clone was picked up a small number of times. The V call is TRBV5-1, the J call TRBJ2-5; possible D gene TRBD2, 5 bases. This CDR3 contains 12 residues. V shed 4 bases and J shed 2 bases, with 6 bases lying between them. Per the germline V gene, CDR1 is SGHRS and CDR2 is YFSETQ. The CDR3 is CASSEGQETQYF. DNA for the CDR3: TGCGCCAGCAGCGAGGGACAAGAGACCCAGTACTTC.

In this sample, this clone turned up once. The chain uses TRBV7-2 and TRBJ1-2; TRBD1 might be the D (5 bases). Trimming stripped 7 bases from V and 8 bases from J, with 17 bases between. This CDR3 is built from 13 residues. Germline V lookup: CDR1 SGHTA, CDR2 FQGNSA. The chain's CDR3 is CASTQPGGSGYTF. The CDR3 nucleotides are TGTGCCAGCACCCAACCCGGGGGGTCAGGCTACACCTTC.

This clone was seen once. V is TRBV27 and J is TRBJ1-2, with 8 nucleotides matching TRBD1. The V gene's germline CDR1 is MNHEY and CDR2 SMNVEV (reference sequence). CDR3 length equals 17 residues. The trim removed 2 bases at V and 1 base at J, leaving 9 bases unmatched. CDR3 nucleotides: TGTGCCAGCAGTTTACTGCCTGGACAGGGTAGTAACTATGGCTACACCTTC. Translation gives CASSLLPGQGSNYGYTF.

The chain carries TRBV28 and TRBJ2-7, with TRBD1 identical over 8 bases. CDR3 size: 15 residues. The junction had 13 bases not matched to a gene; V was cut back by 5 bases and J by 7 bases. Germline values: CDR1 MDHEN, CDR2 SYDVKM. CDR3 sequence: CASSPPTGVLREQYF. CDR3 bases: TGTGCCAGCAGTCCCCCGACAGGGGTCTTGAGGGAGCAGTACTTC.